This T cell receptor (beta chain) appears in the sequencing data of a study of cytomegalovirus exposure and HLA in healthy donors (TCRdb year 2017). With regard to the full study: According to an earlier analysis of a few hundred of the donors, roughly 180 million T cells yielded approximately 120 million unique TCR beta sequences and about 300 Gb of sequence data. HLA typing covered class I and class II loci at four-digit resolution. Several DR-DQ haplotypes were treated as single units for association and clustering because of strong linkage in the cohort. The study was designed to test whether signatures of past pathogen exposure could be identified by cataloging public T cell receptors. Across under 500 genotyped donors of the cohort, an average of roughly 200,000 unique TCR beta nucleotide sequences per donor were sequenced, and roughly 20% of those sequences were non-productive. Rather than using new phenotypic data, the later analysis identified candidate immune exposures from TCR beta sequences and from how often those sequences occurred across donors. A later analysis re-examined previously published TCR beta repertoires from roughly 650 donors and added high-resolution HLA genotyping to investigate patterns of TCR occurrence. Of the roughly 400 genotyped donors, 65% to 90% fell in the genetic ancestry cluster associated with self-reported Caucasian donors. Alongside the repertoire data, information on donor age, sex, ethnicity and CMV serostatus was compiled. The number of donors typed differed by locus, with 629-630 for A, B, C, DRB1 and DQB1, roughly 520 for DQA1, nearly 610 for DPA1, and some 470 for DPB1. All discovery cohort repertoires had been generated on a single sequencing platform. Around 320 gigabases of sequencing data and tens of millions of unique TCR sequences were included in an early release covering roughly 700 HLA-typed donors. A later genetic analysis took genome-wide SNP genotypes for about 65% of the roughly 670 donors and used that subset as a discovery cohort. To decide whether each TCR beta V gene segment behaved as functional or pseudogenic, an earlier analysis of some 580 of the donors relied on high-throughput TCR beta sequencing. In addition to the first cohort of approximately 670 subjects, a separate validation cohort of 100 to 150 different subjects was used. The T cell repertoires of around 670 subjects were profiled by immunosequencing and related to cytomegalovirus serostatus. To predict cytomegalovirus infection status, the study combined high-throughput TCR immunosequencing, statistical association of individual TCRs with disease status, and machine learning.

Points the paper makes about the study in general: A group of highly shared sequence variants was considered likely to be a technical artifact of the sequencing pipeline. A further reported finding was that TCR beta sequences accurately predicted the HLA-A and HLA-B alleles for most subjects in the first cohort. A later analysis reported that several top co-occurrence clusters appeared linked to parvovirus B19, influenza, CMV and Epstein-Barr virus. For the cohort, immune exposure information was limited to CMV serostatus. A later analysis found that most CMV-associated TCR beta chains appeared HLA-restricted, with HLA associations seemingly driven largely by CMV exposure. A later analysis found that TCR association rates varied across HLA loci, with DRB1 alleles showing the most associated TCRs and HLA-C alleles the fewest. The cohort was sequenced for TCR beta chains only, and without alpha or paired-chain data the features that could be detected were limited. In a later analysis, HLA-associated TCR beta chains showed more clonal expansion and lower generation probabilities than non-associated chains that were equally common. The 87-base-pair reads could not distinguish some IMGT-functional V segments, including TRBV6-2 and TRBV6-3, so those segments were excluded. In an earlier analysis of 587 of the donors, most TCR beta V segments appeared in productive rearrangements about 87% or about 30% of the time, broadly matching IMGT annotations. Because HLA typing was missing for some donors at each locus, association tests included only the typed subset. A few of the identified cytomegalovirus-associated TCR beta chains were confirmed in vitro to be specific for cytomegalovirus antigens. According to the authors, the approach could potentially be generalized to other disease states and immunological phenotypes. At a false discovery rate of 0.05, a later analysis linked 16,000 or so TCR beta sequences to specific HLA alleles. In a later genetic analysis, fewer N-insertions in productive TCRs were reported among donors in an Asian-associated ancestry cluster than the roughly 640-donor mean. Roughly uniform sequencing depth across donors was assumed in presence/absence analyses, although this assumption may not hold. In both the original and validation cohorts, the classifier was reported to diagnose cytomegalovirus status with high specificity and sensitivity. Linkage disequilibrium might explain the correlated functional status among segregating V segments, but an unknown experimental factor could not be excluded. In a later genetic analysis, a missense DCLRE1C variant was associated with V-gene and J-gene trimming of TCR beta chains, and the association was replicated in an independent cohort. In the study, about 150 TCR beta chains were listed as associated with cytomegalovirus. While some public TCRs were present in many individuals, most TCR sequences turned up only very rarely across donors. Because counts were too low, some 17 rarely observed V segments, including chromosome 9 orphons, were left out of the earlier analysis of some 640 of the donors. Assigning TCR associations to individual alleles was difficult when HLA alleles, especially DR and DQ, strongly co-occurred.

The cohort comprised approximately 700 healthy bone marrow donors. Cohort members were all nominally healthy when sampled, although unrecorded immune exposures were likely present. The donor was CMV seronegative and belonged to the group of under 400 seronegative cohort members. Each donor provided a peripheral blood sample, and peripheral blood mononuclear cells were used for TCR beta sequencing. Genomic DNA was extracted from the blood cell samples with the Qiagen DNeasy Blood Extraction Kit. The protocol used for the library was the immunoSEQ multiplex PCR assay. The multiplex PCR relied on a mix of 60 forward primers for TCR Vbeta segments and 13 reverse primers for TCR Jbeta segments. The CDR3 region of rearranged TCR beta genes was amplified from genomic DNA by a multiplex PCR assay. The Illumina HiSeq System was used to sequence the amplified TCR beta libraries as 87-base-pair reads. The authors' analysis ran thus. In a later analysis, 80 million or so unique TCR beta chains were counted across the roughly 610 repertoires, and approximately 11 million of these chains were shared by at least two donors. Raw reads were error-corrected and collapsed into unique sequences with a nearest-neighbor algorithm that merged closely related sequences to remove PCR and sequencing errors. To assign V, D and J gene segments, CDR3 sequences were aligned to IMGT reference sequences. For a sequence to be retained, at least a six-nucleotide match to both a V gene segment and a J gene segment was required. Rearrangements were called productive when the CDR3 lacked stop codons and stayed in frame with V and J; all others were non-productive. Following IMGT convention, CDR3 was defined as the stretch from the second conserved V-encoded cysteine up to the conserved J-encoded phenylalanine. The earlier analysis of approximately 500 of the donors excluded sequences that lacked an unambiguous match to a single V gene segment. In an earlier analysis of approximately 550 of the donors, V segments were called functional above 56.7% productive rearrangements and were called segregating when the between-donor standard deviation exceeded 5%. A statistical classification framework was developed to diagnose cytomegalovirus status using the catalog of TCR beta chain sequences. A later analysis assigned V and J genes by comparing TCR nucleotide sequences with IMGT/GENE-DB human TR gene sequences. In a later analysis, CDR3 sequences and most-parsimonious VDJ recombination scenarios were assigned using the TCRdist pipeline. In a later analysis, every TCR beta chain was defined by the combination of its CDR3 amino acid sequence and its V-gene family, and reads without a unique V-gene family were dropped. As a way to deal with suspected cross-contamination and a sequencing artifact, a later analysis dropped approximately 590 nucleotide sequences that were highly shared and had low generation probability. In a later analysis, a clonal expansion index was calculated for each public chain from normalized within-repertoire ranks of inferred template counts. Generation probabilities in a later analysis came from a VDJ recombination model fitted to out-of-frame rearrangements, and those results were checked against IGoR. In a later analysis, hypergeometric tests were used to score TCR-TCR, TCR-HLA and TCR-CMV co-occurrence, with a repertoire-size bias correction applied to TCR pairs. In a later analysis, false discovery rates were estimated by permuting HLA or CMV assignments 20 times. In a later analysis, co-occurring TCRs were grouped with DBSCAN, and TCRdist sequence similarity was added when clustering was performed within HLA-allele-positive subsets. Repertoires with fewer than 30,000 or more than 120,000 public chains, plus five repertoires with anomalous nucleotide sharing, were excluded from co-occurrence clustering. TCRdb limited this immuneACCESS table to in-frame rearrangements with V and J called. A share of clones is missing; checked studies link under half to unresolved V genes, and the rest is unexplained. V, J and clone size were drawn from that table, and D and trimming were deduced from the DNA. Within this sample are 95,000 to 100,000 clones, with roughly 74% of them counted one time only. The ten top clones hold approximately 2% of the sample.

Comments on this clone: Its antigen remains undetermined. Per-base qualities were not stored, and no clone one base away is much larger.

The germline V gene (reference sequence) supplies CDR1 SEHNR and CDR2 FQNEAQ. The CDR3 spans 17 residues, from the cysteine through the phenylalanine. Only CDR3 DNA is held: 51 bases, read in frame from base 1. Trimming takes 4 bases from V and 1 base from J, and the germline ends sit 19 bases apart. The sequenced sample consisted of PBMCs. This receptor chain uses TRBV7-9 and TRBJ1-1; no D gene is confidently identified. This receptor was taken from a woman aged 40 to 49 in good health and CMV-seronegative. The DNA sequence is TGTGCCAGCAGCTCCTCGGGAGCAGGTAGTGGGAACACTGAAGCTTTCTTT. This gives the protein CASSSSGAGSGNTEAFF. Outside the CDR3, residues come from the reference TRBV7-9 and TRBJ1-1 proteins, so the full variable domain is: DTGVSQNPRHKITKRGQNVTFRCDPISEHNRLYWYRQTLGQGPEFLTYFQNEAQLEKSRLLSDRFSAERPKGSFSTLEIQRTEQGDSAMYLCASSSSGAGSGNTEAFFGQGTRLTVV.